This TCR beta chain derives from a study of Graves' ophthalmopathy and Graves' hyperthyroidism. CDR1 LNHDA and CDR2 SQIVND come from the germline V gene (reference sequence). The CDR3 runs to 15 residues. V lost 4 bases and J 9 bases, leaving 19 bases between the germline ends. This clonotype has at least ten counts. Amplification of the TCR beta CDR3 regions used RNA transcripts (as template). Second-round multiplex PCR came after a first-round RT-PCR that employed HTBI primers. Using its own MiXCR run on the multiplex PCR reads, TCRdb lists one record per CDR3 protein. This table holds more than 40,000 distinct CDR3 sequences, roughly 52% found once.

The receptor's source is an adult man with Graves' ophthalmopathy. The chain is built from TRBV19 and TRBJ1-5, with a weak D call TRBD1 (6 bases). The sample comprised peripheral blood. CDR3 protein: CASSTSGQGYMPQHF. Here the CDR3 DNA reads TGTGCCAGTAGTACCTCGGGGCAGGGGTATATGCCCCAGCATTTT.